A single sample is the source of the 27 T cell receptor beta chains below, sequenced in a study of identical twins (TCRdb year 2016). Library generation was performed with 5' RACE. Sequencing used an Illumina HiSeq 2000. Using fastp at Q25 and MiXCR, TCRdb reprocessed the public reads and kept productive beta chains. Rows with one shared CDR3 protein collapse into an entry with the most common genes and DNA. This sample is represented by 450,000 or so distinct CDR3 sequences; 24% of them were singletons. The ten largest clones take up about 2.9% of the sample. The same sample was also used in a study of T cells expressing NK-cell markers.

The sample consisted of CD4+ T cells sorted from blood. Every receptor here comes from a woman aged 18 to 35 in good health.

This clonotype was counted many times. This chain joins TRBV20-1 and TRBJ2-3, with a possible D match to TRBD1 (5 bases). The germline gives CDR1 DFQATT, CDR2 SNEGSKA (reference sequence). The germline V and J ends were trimmed by 1 base and 2 bases, with 13 bases remaining between them. CDR3 length equals 15 residues. CDR3 bases: TGCAGTGCTAGAGGTGGACACGGATTCACAGATACGCAGTATTTT. Translating it yields CSARGGHGFTDTQYF.

V and J are TRBV5-1 and TRBJ2-1, with D perhaps TRBD2 (6 bases). This CDR3 has 16 amino acids. V was cut by 4 bases and J by 6 bases, with 20 bases left in between. The germline CDR1 and CDR2 sequences are SGHRS and YFSETQ. The CDR3, as DNA: TGCGCCAGCAGCGTGGGTGCGCCAGGGCGGGGCAATGAGCAGTTCTTC. Translation gives CASSVGAPGRGNEQFF.

This rearrangement joins TRBV6-1 to TRBJ1-5, with TRBD1 matching 7 bases. Germline values: CDR1 MNHNS, CDR2 SASEGT. CDR3 size: 14 residues. V was pared by 7 bases and J by 7 bases, with 10 bases of the junction left unmatched. As DNA, the CDR3 is TGTGCCAGCAAAGGACAGGCGAATGGCCAGCCCCAGCATTTT. Its translation: CASKGQANGQPQHF.

This clonotype was recorded at least ten times. The gene calls are TRBV12-3 or TRBV12-4 and TRBJ1-1; TRBD1 might be the D (6 bases). The CDR3 loop spans 13 amino acids. V was pared by 5 bases and J by 1 base, with 8 bases between. This CDR3 is CASSARGNTEAFF. The CDR3 DNA sequence: TGTGCCAGCAGTGCCAGGGGGAACACTGAAGCTTTCTTT.

CDR3 bases: TGTGCCAGCAGCTTAGTAGGCCCCGTTTTGAAGCAGTTCTTC. Amino acids: CASSLVGPVLKQFF. This chain connects TRBV7-9 to TRBJ2-1; D gene ambiguous. Between the trimmed V and J ends, which lost 1 base and 11 bases, there was a span of 15 bases. Germline CDR1 SEHNR, CDR2 FQNEAQ (reference sequence). The CDR3 length is 14 residues.

The chain recombines TRBV4-1 with TRBJ2-5, with a possible D match to TRBD2 (6 bases). Germline CDR1 MGHRA, CDR2 YSYEKL. The CDR3 consists of 15 residues. Trimming left V 1 base short and J 4 bases short, with 13 bases between. CDR3 sequence: CASSQVGGGLETQYF. The CDR3 nucleotides are TGCGCCAGCAGCCAAGTGGGGGGTGGGTTAGAGACCCAGTACTTC.

This rearrangement joins TRBV11-2 to TRBJ2-7; D is uncertain. Germline V lookup: CDR1 SGHAT, CDR2 FQNNGV. V dropped 2 bases and J dropped 3 bases, with 14 bases sitting between them. CDR3 length: 15 amino acids. The CDR3 sequence is CASSLMRHSDYEQYF. Written as DNA, the CDR3 is TGTGCCAGCAGCTTAATGAGGCATTCGGACTACGAGCAGTACTTC.

V gene TRBV25-1 combines with J gene TRBJ1-1; D uncertain. The CDR3 sequence is 14 residues long. CDR1 and CDR2 (germline): MGHDK, SYGVNS. The ends were cut back, 0 bases at V and 6 bases at J, with 11 bases in the middle. CDR3 loop: CASSEYGQDPEAFF. DNA of the CDR3: TGTGCCAGCAGTGAATACGGGCAGGACCCTGAAGCTTTCTTT.

The V call is TRBV10-3, the J call TRBJ2-1; D remains ambiguous. The germline V gene has CDR1 ENHRY and CDR2 SYGVKD. With 6 bases removed from V and 0 bases from J, the gap between germline ends came to 6 bases. The length of the CDR3 is 13 residues. The DNA of the CDR3 is TGTGCCATCAGCCCCGGCTCCTACAATGAGCAGTTCTTC. It yields the protein CAISPGSYNEQFF.

This clonotype showed up many times. The chain joins TRBV7-2 to TRBJ2-3; 11 nucleotides match TRBD2. The CDR3 has 15 residues. The germline V gene encodes CDR1 SGHTA and CDR2 FQGNSA. Germline trimming cut 3 bases from V and 4 bases from J; bases unmatched to any gene: 3. The CDR3 spells CASSFTSGGADTQYF. The CDR3 coding sequence is TGTGCCAGCAGCTTCACTAGCGGGGGTGCAGATACGCAGTATTTT. Supplemented by reference TRBV7-2 and TRBJ2-3, the full variable domain reads GAGVSQSPSNKVTEKGKDVELRCDPISGHTALYWYRQSLGQGLEFLIYFQGNSAPDKSGLPSDRFSAERTGGSVSTLTIQRTQQEDSAVYLCASSFTSGGADTQYFGPGTRLTVL.

This clonotype showed up many times. The junction departs from the called germline gene at one end, perhaps through a read error. The CDR3 protein is CASSYSSGIAAPFGF. The CDR3, as DNA: TGTGCCAGCAGTTACTCGTCCGGCATTGCAGCCCCGTTCGGTTTC. The V gene is TRBV6-2 or TRBV6-3, the J gene TRBJ2-1, with D uncertain. The CDR3 contains 15 residues. Germline values: CDR1 MNHEY, CDR2 SVGEGT.

The J gene is TRBJ2-2, the V gene TRBV12-3 or TRBV12-4; D assignment may be TRBD1 or TRBD2 (5 bases each). The CDR3 is made up of 15 amino acids. V shed 3 bases and J shed 7 bases, with 15 bases lying between them. The chain's CDR3 is CASSLGTTFGGELFF. The CDR3 DNA is TGTGCCAGCAGTTTGGGGACCACATTCGGCGGGGAGCTGTTTTTT.

This clonotype was detected only a few times. The chain has TRBV20-1 and TRBJ1-2, with 10 bases identical to TRBD1. J lost 5 bases, V lost 5 bases, and 2 bases had no gene match. Germline V gene lookup returns CDR1 DFQATT and CDR2 SNEGSKA (reference sequence). The CDR3 consists of 12 residues. The CDR3 DNA sequence: TGCAGTGCTGGGGACAGGGGATATGGCTACACCTTC. Translating gives CSAGDRGYGYTF.

This clonotype came up a few times. V usage is TRBV7-8 and J usage is TRBJ1-5, with a possible D match to TRBD1 (5 bases). Germline lookup yields CDR1 SGHVS and CDR2 FQNEAQ. V was cut by 0 bases and J by 5 bases, with 11 bases left in between. CDR3 size: 15 residues. The CDR3 loop reads CASSLAREGYQPQHF. CDR3 in DNA: TGTGCCAGCAGCTTAGCGCGGGAGGGGTATCAGCCCCAGCATTTT.

This clonotype came up once. The rearrangement joins TRBV7-2 to TRBJ2-1; the D gene could be TRBD1 or TRBD2 (6 bases each). The CDR3 spans 15 residues. Trimming took off 6 bases at V and 10 bases at J, with 22 bases between the two ends. Looked up from germline, CDR1 is SGHTA and CDR2 is FQGNSA. The CDR3 here is CASSWRWGAFGEQFF. The DNA for the CDR3 is TGTGCCAGCAGTTGGAGGTGGGGGGCCTTCGGCGAGCAGTTCTTC.

The rearrangement joins TRBV12-3 or TRBV12-4 to TRBJ2-5; 8 bases are a match to TRBD1. This CDR3 spans 13 amino acids. V lost 6 bases and J lost 4; bases outside the gene matches: 4. CDR3 residues: CASSTQGGETQYF. CDR3 DNA: TGTGCCAGCAGCACACAGGGGGGAGAGACCCAGTACTTC.

In its sample, this clonotype was seen a few times. The gene calls are TRBV9 and TRBJ2-1, with 12 bases matching TRBD2. The germline V gene has CDR1 SGDLS and CDR2 YYNGEE. The V gene end was trimmed by 0 bases and the J gene end by 9 bases; junction bases not matched to a gene: 4. The CDR3 contains 15 residues. CDR3 protein: CASSVGTSGNSEQFF. In DNA form, the CDR3 reads TGTGCCAGCAGCGTAGGGACTAGCGGGAATAGTGAGCAGTTCTTC.

The rearrangement joins TRBV5-1 to TRBJ2-7, with D tentatively TRBD2 (6 bases). CDR3 length: 15 residues. Germline loops: CDR1 SGHRS, CDR2 YFSETQ. V dropped 4 bases and J dropped 2 bases, with 16 bases sitting between them. The CDR3 loop is CASSPRTGGAYEQYF. DNA of the CDR3: TGCGCCAGCAGCCCTCGGACTGGCGGGGCCTACGAGCAGTACTTC.

The sample holds a few counts of this clonotype. The chain combines TRBV9 with TRBJ1-1; D may be TRBD1 (5 bases). Trimming stripped 2 bases from V and 1 base from J, with 9 bases between. Looked up from germline, CDR1 is SGDLS and CDR2 is YYNGEE. This CDR3 comprises 14 residues. CDR3 loop: CASSVRQTNTEAFF. In DNA, the CDR3 is TGTGCCAGCAGCGTGAGACAGACGAACACTGAAGCTTTCTTT.

This chain connects TRBV29-1 to TRBJ1-5, with TRBD1 matching over 7 bases. Germline lookup yields CDR1 SQVTM and CDR2 ANQGSEA. Trimming cost V 1 base and J 7 bases; bases outside gene matches: 4. The CDR3 is made up of 13 amino acids. The CDR3 protein is CSVEAQQGQPQHF. The CDR3 DNA sequence: TGCAGCGTTGAAGCCCAACAGGGGCAGCCCCAGCATTTT.

The V call is TRBV5-1, the J call TRBJ2-5, with 7 nucleotides matching TRBD1. Germline lookup yields CDR1 SGHRS and CDR2 YFSETQ. This CDR3 contains 14 residues. The ends lost 4 bases at V and 4 bases at J; junction bases unmatched: 7. CDR3 sequence: CASSPTGVIETQYF. The CDR3 nucleotides are TGCGCCAGCAGCCCAACAGGGGTCATAGAGACCCAGTACTTC.

This clonotype appeared many times. The rearrangement uses TRBV7-2 and TRBJ1-2; a weak D match, TRBD1 (5 bases). Germline CDR1 is SGHTA and CDR2 is FQGNSA. The CDR3 extends over 14 amino acids. V was clipped by 1 base and J by 7 bases, with 13 bases between them. The CDR3: CASSLGFRVGGYTF. The CDR3 DNA reads as TGTGCCAGCAGCTTAGGATTCAGGGTGGGTGGCTACACCTTC.

This chain uses TRBV12-3 or TRBV12-4 with TRBJ2-2; D not resolved. The CDR3 length is 12 residues. V lost 2 bases to trimming and J lost 9 bases, with 7 bases between them. CDR3 region: CASSLIIRELFF. In DNA, the CDR3 is TGTGCCAGCAGTTTAATTATAAGGGAGCTGTTTTTT.

Only one count was recorded for this clonotype. V gene TRBV7-7 combines with J gene TRBJ2-3; 9 bases fit TRBD2. The CDR3 covers 15 residues. V lost 5 bases, J lost 2 bases, and 5 bases stayed unmatched. Germline V gene sequence: CDR1 SSHAT, CDR2 FNYEAQ (reference sequence). This chain's CDR3 is CASSMTSGTTDTQYF. In DNA form, the CDR3 reads TGTGCCAGCAGCATGACTAGCGGTACCACAGATACGCAGTATTTT.

The chain recombines TRBV6-1 with TRBJ1-5; weak D call: TRBD1 (5 bases). This CDR3 contains 16 residues. With 7 bases removed from V and 3 bases from J, the gap between germline ends came to 19 bases. Germline CDR1 and CDR2: MNHNS and SASEGT. The CDR3 DNA follows: TGTGCCAGCACCCCCGGAGGGACGGCCGTCAATCAGCCCCAGCATTTT. The encoded protein is CASTPGGTAVNQPQHF.

In its sample, this clonotype was seen a few times. The chain has TRBV11-2 and TRBJ2-1; 10 bases agree with TRBD2. The J segment lost 8 bases and the V segment lost 1 base, leaving 8 bases of the junction unmatched. This CDR3 is built from 16 residues. Germline V gives CDR1 SGHAT, CDR2 FQNNGV. The CDR3 DNA reads as TGTGCCAGCAGCTTAGGGGTCAGCGGGAGGGCCTATGAGCAGTTCTTC. This sequence encodes CASSLGVSGRAYEQFF.

The chain has TRBV11-3 and TRBJ1-2; TRBD1 might be the D (5 bases). CDR1 SGHNT and CDR2 YENEEA come from the germline V gene. With 3 bases removed from V and 8 bases from J, the gap between germline ends came to 16 bases. This CDR3 has 14 residues. CDR3 protein: CASSFSYGREGYTF. For the CDR3, the DNA is TGTGCCAGCAGCTTTTCTTACGGCAGGGAAGGCTACACCTTC.